This TCR beta chain came from a study of T cells in Graves' hyperthyroidism and ophthalmopathy. From RNA transcripts, TCR beta CDR3 regions were amplified. TCR CDR3 underwent first-round RT-PCR with the HTBI primer set. TCRdb itself ran the multiplex PCR reads through MiXCR, one entry per CDR3 protein. This sample has 500,000 to 600,000 distinct CDR3 sequences, with 16% found just once. The V and J ends lost 5 bases and 5 bases, in that order; junction bases with no gene match: 18. The germline CDR1 and CDR2 sequences are KGHDR and SFDVKD. The CDR3 is made up of 18 amino acids. Hyperthyroidism in the patients, aged 18 to 65, was newly diagnosed and under 2 months in duration. Each diagnosis drew on symptoms, thyroxine, TRAb, thyroid ultrasound and orbital computed tomography findings. Fresh 10 ml peripheral blood yielded PBMCs.

Sequencing was done on a sample of blood. This TCR was recovered from a woman between 18 and 29 years old with Graves' hyperthyroidism. V gene TRBV24-1 combines with J gene TRBJ1-1, with 8 nucleotides matching TRBD1. The CDR3 sequence is CATSAGIPGGGGETEAFF. The DNA of the CDR3 is TGTGCCACCAGTGCCGGAATACCAGGGGGCGGGGGGGAAACTGAAGCTTTCTTT.